What follows are 30 T cell receptor delta chains derived from one specimen sequenced in a study of γδ T cells in repeated Plasmodium falciparum infection (dated by TCRdb to the early 2020s). Vgamma9/Vdelta2+ and Vdelta2-negative gammadelta T cell populations were flow-sorted from peripheral blood mononuclear cells for bulk TCR repertoire analysis. Library preparation was by multiplex PCR. This sample was sequenced with an Illumina MiSeq. TCRdb recomputed clones from the public reads with CATT; identical DNA rows were then combined. The sample table lists 85,000 to 90,000 delta-chain clones, 1.4% to 1.5% of them with a count of one. Roughly 9.5% of the sample is taken by the ten largest. The sequenced sample was gamma-delta T cells from blood. These TCRs come from a pool of human donors (malaria-infected and uninfected, not separated).

V gene TRDV1 combines with J gene TRDJ1; D remains unclear. The J gene is not listed in TCRdb, so it was assigned here from a DNA match to germline. CDR1 and CDR2 from the germline V gene are TSWWSYY and QGS. The germline V and J ends were trimmed by 2 bases and 0 bases, with 25 bases remaining between them. The CDR3 loop spans 20 amino acids. The CDR3 here is CALGEILHRTPLPYTDKLIF. DNA for the CDR3: TGTGCTCTTGGGGAAATCCTGCATCGGACGCCCCTCCCGTACACCGATAAACTCATCTTT.

A remark on this clone: A far bigger clonotype differs at one base, so this is likely a read error. In the same sample, other DNA sequences code for this CDR3. The chain joins TRDV2 to TRDJ3, with 7 nucleotides matching TRDD3. The J gene, absent from TCRdb, was called here by matching the DNA to germline. Germline-derived CDR1 and CDR2 are GEAIGNYY and EKD. Trimming took 0 bases from V and 2 from J; bases not matched to a gene: 9. This CDR3 is 19 amino acids long. CDR3 sequence (DNA): TGTGCCTGTGACACCCTAGTAGGGGATAGTCCCTGGGACACCCGACAGATGTTTTTC. Translation: CACDTLVGDSPWDTRQMFF.

As concerns this clone: TCRdb's entry gives the protein of a much larger clone, which mismatches this DNA's translation at residue 7, likely from a read error; the protein reported here is translated from the DNA. V usage is TRDV1 and J usage is TRDJ1; the D is unclear. No J segment appears in TCRdb, so it was assigned here by matching the sequence to germline. The CDR3 has 17 residues. CDR1 and CDR2 from the germline V gene are TSWWSYY and QGS. The germline V and J ends were trimmed by 0 bases and 3 bases, with 17 bases remaining between them. DNA for the CDR3: TGTGCTCTTGGGGAACTCGTGACCCTGGCGTACGCCGATAAACTCATCTTT. The encoded protein is CALGELVTLAYADKLIF.

This clone was found a few times. TCRdb's protein for this DNA is that of a much larger clone and differs from the translation at residue 13, likely a read error; the protein shown is the DNA translation. The rearrangement joins TRDV2 to TRDJ1; 13 bases line up with TRDD3. V lost 3 bases to trimming and J lost 3 bases; unmatched junction nucleotides: 12. This CDR3 has 18 amino acids. CDR1 and CDR2 from the germline V gene are GEAIGNYY and EKD. The CDR3 loop reads CACDVLGDTRSGADKLIF. The CDR3, as DNA: TGTGCCTGTGACGTACTGGGGGATACGCGGTCAGGCGCCGATAAACTCATCTTT.

This clone was counted only a few times. The protein recorded in TCRdb matches a much larger clone and deviates from this DNA's translation at residue 5, suggesting a read error; the protein here is obtained by translating the DNA. The rearrangement joins TRDV2 to TRDJ1, with 7 bases that match TRDD3. V trimming: 3 bases; J trimming: 4 bases; junction bases outside the gene matches: 16. This CDR3 is 17 amino acids long. Germline V gives CDR1 GEAIGNYY, CDR2 EKD. CDR3 in DNA: TGTGCCTGTGACTCTCAATACTGGGGCAGAGACGACGATAAACTCATCTTT. Amino acids: CACDSQYWGRDDDKLIF.

Points on this clone: This DNA's translation differs at residue 10 from TCRdb's protein, which comes from a much larger clone; a read error is likely, and the protein shown is translated from the DNA. The rearrangement links TRDV2 to TRDJ1, with 7 bases that match TRDD3. The V segment lost 0 bases and the J segment 2 bases; nucleotides outside the gene matches: 11. The germline V gene has CDR1 GEAIGNYY and CDR2 EKD. The CDR3 contains 17 residues. CDR3 region: CACDTVGLGGPTDKLIF. Written as DNA, the CDR3 is TGTGCCTGTGACACCGTGGGCCTGGGGGGTCCTACCGATAAACTCATCTTT.

Note on this clone: A far larger clone is one base from this, pointing to a likely read error. The identical CDR3 is also encoded by other nucleotide sequences in the sample. The chain couples TRDV1 to TRDJ1; no clear D. Here the J gene came from matching the DNA to germline, since TCRdb omits it. The ends were cut back, 4 bases at V and 3 bases at J, with 15 bases in the middle. CDR1 and CDR2 (germline): TSWWSYY, QGS. The CDR3 sequence is 15 residues long. In DNA, the CDR3 is TGTGCTCTTGGGGGGGACCCAGATCCTGCCGATAAACTCATCTTT. Its translation is CALGGDPDPADKLIF.

This clone was counted only a few times. This probably arose from a read error, given a far larger clone one base away. Other DNA sequences in this specimen translate into the identical CDR3. This chain connects TRDV1 to TRDJ1, with D perhaps TRDD2 (6 bases). CDR1 is TSWWSYY, CDR2 QGS, per germline. This CDR3 is 14 amino acids long. In DNA form, the CDR3 reads TGTGCTCTCGGGGAGCCCCTTCCGAGCATAAAACTCATCTTT. Translated: CALGEPLPSIKLIF.

Points on this clone: It differs at one base from a far larger clone, so likely a read error. Other DNA sequences from this sample encode an identical CDR3 as well. This chain uses TRDV2 with TRDJ1, with 9 nucleotides matching TRDD3. Germline assignment: CDR1 GEAIGNYY and CDR2 EKD. J was trimmed by 0 bases and V by 0 bases; bases with no gene match: 7. The CDR3 has 17 amino acids. The CDR3 spells CACDTAYWGSYTDKLIF. As DNA, the CDR3 is TGTGCCTGTGACACCGCGTACTGGGGGAGCTACACCGATAAACTCATCTTT.

This clone was counted a few times. The V gene is TRDV1, the J gene TRDJ1, with TRDD3 as a possible D gene (5 bases). V was pared by 0 bases and J by 3 bases, with 35 bases between. Germline CDR1 and CDR2: TSWWSYY and QGS. The CDR3 loop spans 23 amino acids. The CDR3 loop reads CALGELSYTLLWTGGSHPDKLIF. In DNA form, the CDR3 reads TGTGCTCTTGGGGAACTATCATACACTCTCTTATGGACCGGGGGTAGTCACCCCGATAAACTCATCTTT.

This clone showed up many times. V usage is TRDV1 and J usage is TRDJ1, with D perhaps matching TRDD2 or TRDD3 (5 bases each). The J gene, left out of TCRdb, was set here by checking the DNA against germline. Trimming removed 1 base from V and 0 bases from J, with 30 bases in between. This CDR3 has 22 amino acids. Germline V gene sequence: CDR1 TSWWSYY, CDR2 QGS. CDR3 nucleotide sequence: TGTGCTCTTGGGGAACGATCGTTGCCTTCTTGCCATGGCGGGGGGTACACCGATAAACTCATCTTT. It specifies CALGERSLPSCHGGGYTDKLIF.

This clone has only a few counts. This sequence joins TRDV1 and TRDJ1; D might be TRDD3 (5 bases). The length of the CDR3 is 22 residues. Germline V lookup: CDR1 TSWWSYY, CDR2 QGS. The V and J ends lost 4 bases and 0 bases respectively, with 33 bases between them. CDR3 in DNA: TGTGCTCTTGGGGCCCACTACGGGGCTAATTTTGGTGGGGTCCTTTACACCGATAAACTCATCTTT. This sequence encodes CALGAHYGANFGGVLYTDKLIF.

A word on this clone: TCRdb's protein for this DNA is that of a much larger clone and differs from the translation at residue 4, likely a read error; the protein shown is the DNA translation. V is TRDV2 and J is TRDJ1, with 7 positions matching TRDD3. TCRdb does not report a J gene; here it was assigned by matching the DNA to germline references. Germline V gene sequence: CDR1 GEAIGNYY, CDR2 EKD. This CDR3 region has 21 residues. This chain's CDR3 is CACGTGGSSGRTGIRTDKLIF. The CDR3 nucleotides are TGTGCCTGTGGCACCGGGGGATCTTCGGGGCGTACTGGGATCCGAACCGATAAACTCATCTTT.

This clone was picked up many times. The protein in TCRdb stems from a much larger clone and differs at residue 6 from this DNA's translation, likely a read error; here the protein is translated from the DNA. The genes are TRDV1 and TRDJ1, with 9 bases identical to TRDD2. The J gene was missing in TCRdb and was found by matching the end of the DNA to germline. CDR3 size: 22 residues. V lost 1 base to trimming and J lost 2 bases; unmatched junction nucleotides: 23. CDR1 is TSWWSYY and CDR2 is QGS in the germline V gene. CDR3 DNA sequence: TGTGCTCTTGGGGAACCGCATACCACCCGCCTTCCTACTTTCAGTTTTACCGATAAACTCATCTTT. Amino acids: CALGEPHTTRLPTFSFTDKLIF.

This clone was found a few times. V usage is TRDV1 and J usage is TRDJ1; 9 nucleotides line up with TRDD3. The J gene is not listed in TCRdb, so it was assigned here from a DNA match to germline. The V segment lost 2 bases and the J segment 0 bases; nucleotides outside the gene matches: 25. The CDR3 extends over 23 amino acids. CDR1 and CDR2 from the germline V gene are TSWWSYY and QGS. CDR3 residues: CALGEFSRAFLLGDPFYTDKLIF. The CDR3 nucleotides read TGTGCTCTTGGGGAATTCTCAAGGGCCTTCCTCCTGGGGGATCCCTTTTACACCGATAAACTCATCTTT.

Turning to this clone: The TCRdb protein, from a much larger clone, departs from this DNA's translation at residue 3, likely by read error; the protein shown derives from the DNA. The chain recombines TRDV3 with TRDJ1; TRDD3 matches 9 bases. TCRdb carries no J gene annotation; the J gene was assigned here by matching the DNA with germline. From germline, CDR1 is TVYSNPD and CDR2 GDNSRS (reference sequence). V dropped 5 bases and J dropped 3; count of bases not matched to a gene: 31. The CDR3 extends over 21 amino acids. The CDR3 nucleotides are TGTGCCCTTGAGCCGACCTGGGGGATTAAGGCCACTTCGCGGGCTTCCGATAAACTCATCTTT. Translating it yields CALEPTWGIKATSRASDKLIF.

As to this clone: TCRdb pairs this DNA with a much larger clone's protein that differs at residues 14 and 16, likely a read error; the protein shown was translated from the DNA. The chain uses TRDV3 and TRDJ1; D remains unclear. Per the germline V gene, CDR1 is TVYSNPD and CDR2 is GDNSRS (reference sequence). The CDR3 runs 21 residues. V dropped 1 base and J dropped 3 bases, with 36 bases sitting between them. The DNA for the CDR3 is TGTGCCTTTACCCTGGTTGGTGGCCTTTCCCCCCTAAACTCTAGCGCCGATAAACTCATCTTT. Translating gives CAFTLVGGLSPLNSSADKLIF.

Regarding this clone: The protein held in TCRdb is that of a much larger clone and does not match this DNA's translation at residue 8, likely because of a read error; the protein shown is translated from the DNA. This chain joins TRDV2 and TRDJ1; tentative D call: TRDD3 (6 bases). The J gene, absent from TCRdb, was called here by matching the DNA to germline. The CDR3 totals 14 residues. Trimming stripped 1 base from V and 10 bases from J, with 18 bases between. Germline values: CDR1 GEAIGNYY, CDR2 EKD. CDR3 DNA: TGTGCCTGTGACACGTTGGGGGGTACCCGGGGACTCATCTTT. Residues: CACDTLGGTRGLIF.

A word on this clone: This DNA's translation differs at residue 12 from TCRdb's protein, which comes from a much larger clone; a read error is likely, and the protein shown is translated from the DNA. For the V gene the call is TRDV2; the J gene has no call; TRDD3 reflects the table's D call only, with no check against the DNA. The germline gives CDR1 GEAIGNYY, CDR2 EKD. This CDR3 comprises 13 residues. Here the CDR3 reads CACDRIRTDKLTF. In nucleotides, the CDR3 is TGTGCCTGTGACAGGATACGCACCGATAAACTCACCTTT.

In the case of this clone: It differs at one base from a far larger clone, so likely a read error. Within the sample, other DNA sequences also encode this same CDR3. This sequence joins TRDV1 and TRDJ1; the match to TRDD2 covers 7 bases. Germline V gene data show CDR1 as TSWWSYY and CDR2 as QGS. The CDR3 has 15 residues. The CDR3 coding sequence is TGTGCTCTCCGCTTAGGTTCCTACAATGGTGGGGAACTCATCTTC. Residues: CALRLGSYNGGELIF.

Comment on this clone: This likely stems from a read error, as it lies one base from a far larger clone. Other DNA sequences in this specimen translate into the identical CDR3. The chain is built from TRDV1 and TRDJ1, with TRDD3 matching 13 bases. Since TCRdb gives no J gene, matching the DNA to germline was used here to assign it. Germline V lookup: CDR1 TSWWSYY, CDR2 QGS. Germline trimming cut 4 bases from V and 5 bases from J; bases unmatched to any gene: 25. This CDR3 comprises 22 residues. The CDR3 nucleotides are TGTGCTCTTGGGGTACCCTTCCTCTCGATCAGTTACTGGGGGATACGGACAGATAAACTCATCTTT. Translated, it gives CALGVPFLSISYWGIRTDKLIF.

In this sample, this clone turned up many times. TCRdb's protein for this DNA is that of a much larger clone and differs from the translation at residue 11, likely a read error; the protein shown is the DNA translation. V and J are TRDV1 and TRDJ1; maybe TRDD3 (5 bases). CDR1 TSWWSYY and CDR2 QGS come from the germline V gene. Trimming shortened V by 0 bases and J by 4 bases, and 15 bases separated the two germline ends. This CDR3 contains 16 residues. CDR3 loop: CALGELGHRGGDKLIF. CDR3 bases: TGTGCTCTTGGGGAACTAGGACACCGGGGGGGCGATAAACTCATCTTT.

A few counts support this clone. The protein in TCRdb stems from a much larger clone and differs at residue 17 from this DNA's translation, likely a read error; here the protein is translated from the DNA. The genes are TRDV2 and TRDJ1; D possibly matches TRDD2 or TRDD3 (6 bases each). The CDR3 has 21 residues. Germline CDR1 reads GEAIGNYY; CDR2 reads EKD. Here the CDR3 reads CACDTVPSYGDGSRDTEKLIF. Here the CDR3 DNA reads TGTGCCTGTGACACCGTTCCCTCCTACGGGGATGGGAGCCGGGACACCGAAAAACTCATCTTT.

Notes on this clone: Different DNA sequences within this sample yield the same CDR3. TRDV1 is the V gene, and the J gene was not called; TRDD3 reflects the table's D call only, with no check against the DNA. The CDR3 has 21 residues. From germline, CDR1 is TSWWSYY and CDR2 QGS. DNA of the CDR3: TGTGCTCTTGGGGGACCCTCCCCCCCCCCTACGCCCCCCGGGGATACCGATAAGCTCATCTTT. This gives the protein CALGGPSPPPTPPGDTDKLIF.

The table lists this clone with a few counts. This DNA's translation and the protein TCRdb lists, from a much larger clone, do not match at residue 9, likely due to a read error; the protein shown is translated from the DNA. This chain connects TRDV2 to TRDJ1; 7 bases line up with TRDD3. No J gene was available from TCRdb, and it was assigned here by a germline match of the DNA. Trimming took 4 bases from V and 4 from J; bases not matched to a gene: 8. Germline V lookup: CDR1 GEAIGNYY, CDR2 EKD. The CDR3 sequence is 14 residues long. In DNA, the CDR3 is TGTGCCTGTGAGCGGATACGCGAGGTCGATAAACTCATCTTT. This translates into CACERIREVDKLIF.

This clone appeared a few times. The rearrangement uses TRDV1 and TRDJ1, with D possibly matching TRDD3 (6 bases). TCRdb gives no J gene; it was assigned here by matching the DNA to germline. The CDR3 length is 21 residues. V was trimmed by 4 bases and J by 0 bases, leaving 30 bases between them. Looked up from germline, CDR1 is TSWWSYY and CDR2 is QGS. DNA of the CDR3: TGTGCTCTTGGGGCGGCCTTCTCGTATTACTGGGCGACCCCCAACACCGATAAACTCATCTTT. Protein product: CALGAAFSYYWATPNTDKLIF.

The chain has TRDV1 and TRDJ1; 13 bases agree with TRDD3. Because TCRdb records no J gene, it was assigned here through a match of the DNA to germline. The CDR3 totals 23 residues. The germline V gene has CDR1 TSWWSYY and CDR2 QGS. The ends lost 4 bases at V and 4 bases at J; junction bases unmatched: 27. The CDR3 DNA reads as TGTGCTCTTGGGGCCTCAACCCCACCCGTACTGGGGGATACGCGTGAGGAACACGATAAACTCATCTTT. As protein: CALGASTPPVLGDTREEHDKLIF.

Notes on this clone: TCRdb's protein, taken from a much larger clone, differs from this DNA's translation at residue 6, likely owing to a read error; the protein displayed comes from the DNA. The chain combines TRDV2 with TRDJ3; D is perhaps TRDD3 (6 bases). TCRdb does not report a J gene; here it was assigned by matching the DNA to germline references. This CDR3 contains 19 residues. V lost 1 base to trimming and J lost 0 bases, with 15 bases between them. Germline lookup yields CDR1 GEAIGNYY and CDR2 EKD. The chain's CDR3 is CACDTRGFGSSWDTRQMFF. The CDR3 region has the DNA TGTGCCTGTGACACTAGGGGATTCGGGAGCTCCTGGGACACCCGACAGATGTTTTTC.

A word on this clone: TCRdb records a much larger clone's protein for this DNA, with a difference at residue 11 that likely arises from a read error; the protein given is the translation of the DNA. The chain recombines TRDV2 with TRDJ1; D ambiguous. Germline assignment: CDR1 GEAIGNYY and CDR2 EKD. The CDR3 is made up of 13 amino acids. DNA of the CDR3: TGTGCCTGTGACAGTGTAGGAGTCGATAAATTCATCTTT. It yields the protein CACDSVGVDKFIF.

This clone was observed a handful of times. TCRdb's protein, taken from a much larger clone, differs from this DNA's translation at residue 11, likely owing to a read error; the protein displayed comes from the DNA. The chain links TRDV1 to TRDJ1; the D gene is possibly TRDD2 (5 bases). Here the J gene came from matching the DNA to germline, since TCRdb omits it. The CDR3 loop spans 16 amino acids. CDR1 TSWWSYY and CDR2 QGS come from the germline V gene. V lost 8 bases and J 3 bases, leaving 22 bases between the germline ends. Here the CDR3 DNA reads TGTGCTCTTCTAAAGGGGTGGCCTTCGGGAGCCGATAAACTCATCTTT. Encoded protein: CALLKGWPSGADKLIF.